These 21 T cell receptor beta chains originate from one sample sequenced in a study of technical replicates of blood from a few donors. Sequencing used immunoSEQ multiplex PCR; TCRdb keeps in-frame clones, though not all of them. This table holds 80,000 to 100,000 clones, roughly nine tenths found once. The sequencing input was T cells isolated from PBMCs. The receptors were sampled from a human donor in good health.

This clone has just a few counts. This sequence joins TRBV13 and TRBJ1-4; D uncertain. Germline V lookup: CDR1 PRHDT, CDR2 FYEKMQ (reference sequence). V gave up 0 bases and J gave up 8 bases, with 7 bases separating them. The CDR3 extends over 13 amino acids. The CDR3 DNA reads TGTGCCAGCAGCTTAGGAGCGGTGGAAAAACTGTTTTTT. Its translation is CASSLGAVEKLFF.

V gene TRBV6-5 combines with J gene TRBJ2-7; a possible D gene is TRBD2 (5 bases). The germline CDR1 and CDR2 sequences are MNHEY and SVGAGI. This CDR3 spans 16 amino acids. Deletions cut 0 bases from V and 0 bases from J, with 12 bases between. The CDR3, as DNA: TGTGCCAGCAGTTACTCAGCCCTTGGGAGCTCCTACGAGCAGTACTTC. This translates into CASSYSALGSSYEQYF.

This chain joins TRBV15 and TRBJ1-1, with 7 positions matching TRBD1. The CDR3 sequence is 14 residues long. Germline CDR1 and CDR2: LNHNV and YYDKDF (reference sequence). The trim removed 4 bases at V and 1 base at J, leaving 3 bases unmatched. CDR3 amino acids: CATSTGTANTEAFF. The CDR3 bases are TGTGCCACCAGCACAGGGACAGCGAACACTGAAGCTTTCTTT.

This clone was recorded once. The chain combines TRBV28 with TRBJ1-1; possible D gene TRBD1, 5 bases. The V gene's germline CDR1 is MDHEN and CDR2 SYDVKM. The CDR3 contains 12 residues. V lost 9 bases and J 5 bases, leaving 13 bases between the germline ends. This chain's CDR3 is CASTLGQTEAFF. In DNA, the CDR3 is TGTGCCAGTACCTTGGGGCAGACTGAAGCTTTCTTT.

The chain couples TRBV5-4 to TRBJ2-1; D might be TRBD2 (6 bases). Trimming pared 0 bases from V and 3 bases from J, leaving 16 bases between. The CDR3 length is 17 residues. The germline gives CDR1 SGHNT, CDR2 YYREEE (reference sequence). CDR3 region: CASSLESGRGNYNEQFF. The DNA for the CDR3 is TGTGCCAGCAGCTTGGAATCGGGGCGGGGTAACTACAATGAGCAGTTCTTC.

The chain carries TRBV5-6 and TRBJ2-2; perhaps TRBD1 as D (5 bases). CDR1 and CDR2 (germline): SGHDT, YYEEEE. The germline V and J ends were trimmed by 4 bases and 4 bases, with 23 bases remaining between them. The CDR3 has 18 amino acids. CDR3 nucleotide sequence: TGTGCCAGCAGCGACGGACAACTCTGGGTCACGGGCACCGGGGAGCTGTTTTTT. Amino acids: CASSDGQLWVTGTGELFF.

V and J are TRBV5-1 and TRBJ2-5, with TRBD1 matching over 8 bases. CDR3 length equals 15 residues. In germline, CDR1 is SGHRS, CDR2 YFSETQ. The V and J ends lost 4 bases and 9 bases, in that order; junction bases with no gene match: 14. In DNA, the CDR3 is TGCGCCAGCAGCCTAACGACAGGGGTTCAGGGGGCCCAGTACTTC. Its translation: CASSLTTGVQGAQYF.

The J gene is TRBJ2-7, the V gene TRBV6-1; perhaps TRBD1 as D (6 bases). Germline V CDR1 and CDR2: MNHNS, SASEGT. This CDR3 is 14 amino acids long. Trimming cost V 3 bases and J 3 bases, with 12 bases left between them. CDR3 loop: CASSEWTVNYEQYF. The CDR3 DNA reads TGTGCCAGCAGTGAGTGGACAGTTAACTACGAGCAGTACTTC.

The rearrangement links TRBV19 to TRBJ2-1, with D maybe TRBD1 (6 bases). The CDR3 length is 14 residues. Per germline, CDR1 LNHDA and CDR2 SQIVND (reference sequence). Trimming shortened V by 4 bases and J by 15 bases, and 22 bases separated the two germline ends. CDR3 residues: CASSTRAVRTDTFF. The CDR3 DNA is TGTGCCAGTAGTACTCGCGCGGTTCGGACAGACACGTTCTTC.

This clone was seen a single time. V gene TRBV11-2 combines with J gene TRBJ2-7; no clear D gene. This CDR3 contains 14 residues. V was trimmed by 2 bases and J by 0 bases, leaving 8 bases between them. From germline, CDR1 is SGHAT and CDR2 FQNNGV. The CDR3 protein is CASSLQASSYEQYF. CDR3 bases: TGTGCCAGCAGCTTACAAGCAAGCTCCTACGAGCAGTACTTC.

The CDR3 loop reads CAWSLRQGLVPSSYNSPLHF. CDR3 in DNA: TGTGCCTGGAGTCTGAGACAGGGATTGGTCCCGAGCTCCTATAATTCACCCCTCCACTTT. The V and J genes are TRBV30 and TRBJ1-6, with 7 positions matching TRBD1. V gave up 2 bases and J gave up 0 bases; unmatched junction bases: 16. This CDR3 has 20 amino acids. In germline, CDR1 is GTSNPN, CDR2 SVGIG (reference sequence).

This rearrangement joins TRBV29-1 to TRBJ2-5; TRBD2 aligns across 11 bases. The germline CDR1 and CDR2 sequences are SQVTM and ANQGSEA. The CDR3 is made up of 17 amino acids. With 7 bases clipped from V and 5 bases from J, the junction kept 18 bases outside the gene matches. The CDR3 DNA follows: TGCAGCGCCTCAAAAGGGGAGCTAGCGGGAGGACTGGAGACCCAGTACTTC. Residues: CSASKGELAGGLETQYF.

The V gene is TRBV5-5, the J gene TRBJ2-1, with D possibly matching TRBD2 (5 bases). Trimming removed 2 bases from V and 6 bases from J, with 9 bases in between. Germline V CDR1 and CDR2: SGHKS, YYEKEE (reference sequence). The CDR3 totals 13 residues. DNA of the CDR3: TGTGCCAGCAGCTTAGGACTCCCCAATGAGCAGTTCTTC. Protein sequence: CASSLGLPNEQFF.

The chain combines TRBV18 with TRBJ2-3, with D unclear. V shed 0 bases and J shed 4 bases, with 5 bases lying between them. CDR3 length equals 13 residues. Germline V gives CDR1 KGHSH, CDR2 LQKENI. This CDR3 reads CASSPPTSDTQYF. As DNA, the CDR3 is TGTGCCAGCTCACCACCCACTTCAGATACGCAGTATTTT.

This chain joins TRBV9 and TRBJ2-1; the match to TRBD1 covers 8 bases. The CDR3 extends over 15 amino acids. Germline-derived CDR1 and CDR2 are SGDLS and YYNGEE. V lost 6 bases to trimming and J lost 7 bases; unmatched junction nucleotides: 12. Here the CDR3 DNA reads TGTGCCAGCAACCTACAGGGGGACACAAGGAATGAGCAGTTCTTC. Translation gives CASNLQGDTRNEQFF. The full variable domain, with the rest looked up from reference TRBV9 and TRBJ2-1, is DSGVTQTPKHLITATGQRVTLRCSPRSGDLSVYWYQQSLDQGLQFLIQYYNGEERAKGNILERFSAQQFPDLHSELNLSSLELGDSALYFCASNLQGDTRNEQFFGPGTRLTVL.

The rearrangement links TRBV28 to TRBJ2-1, with a weak D call TRBD2 (6 bases). Per the germline V gene, CDR1 is MDHEN and CDR2 is SYDVKM. V dropped 5 bases and J dropped 6 bases, with 20 bases sitting between them. The CDR3 has 16 residues. The CDR3 DNA is TGTGCCAGCAGTATACGGGACTTTGCTAGGGCCAATGAGCAGTTCTTC. This translates into CASSIRDFARANEQFF.

This chain connects TRBV30 to TRBJ1-6; 9 bases agree with TRBD1. Germline V lookup: CDR1 GTSNPN, CDR2 SVGIG (reference sequence). The CDR3 is 12 amino acids. The V gene end was trimmed by 8 bases and the J gene end by 11 bases; junction bases not matched to a gene: 7. The DNA of the CDR3 is TGTGCCAGCGGGACAGGGTTAACACCCCTCCACTTT. Translating gives CASGTGLTPLHF.

The V and J genes are TRBV29-1 and TRBJ1-2; 7 bases match TRBD1. J lost 4 bases, V lost 7 bases, and 9 bases had no gene match. This CDR3 comprises 13 residues. Germline lookup yields CDR1 SQVTM and CDR2 ANQGSEA. The CDR3 DNA follows: TGCAGCGGTCAGACAGGGTATAGCTATGGCTACACCTTC. This sequence encodes CSGQTGYSYGYTF.

The chain is built from TRBV29-1 and TRBJ2-6; D unresolved. The CDR3 covers 13 residues. V was cut by 8 bases and J by 4 bases, with 12 bases left in between. Germline CDR1 and CDR2: SQVTM and ANQGSEA. CDR3 DNA sequence: TGCAGCCTACTTTGTCGGGGGGCCAACGTCCTGACTTTC. Translating it yields CSLLCRGANVLTF. The full variable domain, in which reference TRBV29-1 and TRBJ2-6 provide the parts outside the CDR3, is SAVISQKPSRDICQRGTSLTIQCQVDSQVTMMFWYRQQPGQSLTLIATANQGSEATYESGFVIDKFPISRPNLTFSTLTVSNMSPEDSSIYLCSLLCRGANVLTFGAGSRLTVL.

The chain employs TRBV15 and TRBJ1-3; D is unclear. The V gene lost 0 bases and the J gene lost 3 bases, with 9 bases spanning the gap. The CDR3 loop spans 15 amino acids. Germline lookup yields CDR1 LNHNV and CDR2 YYDKDF (reference sequence). DNA of the CDR3: TGTGCCACCAGCAGAGATGGAGGGCGTGGAAACACCATATATTTT. It translates to CATSRDGGRGNTIYF.

This rearrangement joins TRBV2 to TRBJ2-2, with 12 bases matching TRBD2. The germline V gene has CDR1 SNHLY and CDR2 FYNNEI. CDR3 length: 17 residues. Unmatched junction bases numbered 8, after V lost 2 bases and J lost 7 bases. DNA for the CDR3: TGTGCCAGCAGTGAAAGTCTAGCGGGGGGGCTTGGCGGGGAGCTGTTTTTT. Translation gives CASSESLAGGLGGELFF. Looking up the rest from reference TRBV2 and TRBJ2-2 gives the full variable domain: EPEVTQTPSHQVTQMGQEVILRCVPISNHLYFYWYRQILGQKVEFLVSFYNNEISEKSEIFDDQFSVERPDGSNFTLKIRSTKLEDSAMYFCASSESLAGGLGGELFFGEGSRLTVL.